Following are 21 T cell receptor beta chains from one sample sequenced in a study of T-cell reconstitution after alpha-beta-depleted transplantation in children. Library preparation (for TCRbeta) was performed with unique molecular identifiers. From the PCR reads, TCRdb called clonotypes with MiXCR, one entry per CDR3 protein. Counted here are roughly 200,000 distinct CDR3 sequences, just over 14% occurring once; the ten biggest clones make up 13%. Sample: PBMCs from the stem cell graft donor, taken from the stem cell graft. Every receptor here comes from a human donor who donated a stem cell graft to a child with acute lymphoblastic leukemia.

This clonotype was found a few times. The chain carries TRBV12-3 or TRBV12-4 and TRBJ2-2; 7 bases line up with TRBD2. This CDR3 has 16 residues. The ends lost 6 bases at V and 3 bases at J; junction bases unmatched: 10. The CDR3 DNA reads as TGTGCCAGCAGAAGGACGAGACTAGCCTACACCGGGGAGCTGTTTTTT. Protein product: CASRRTRLAYTGELFF.

This clonotype was picked up many times. This rearrangement joins TRBV5-6 to TRBJ2-7; TRBD1 aligns across 7 bases. This CDR3 comprises 13 residues. Germline-derived CDR1 and CDR2 are SGHDT and YYEEEE. The CDR3 bases are TGTGCACATACGAGACAGGGTCCGTACGAGCAGTACTTC. Translated, it gives CAHTRQGPYEQYF.

This clonotype appeared many times. V gene TRBV28 combines with J gene TRBJ1-5, with 10 bases identical to TRBD1. V lost 5 bases and J lost 15; bases outside the gene matches: 7. The length of the CDR3 is 12 residues. Germline V lookup: CDR1 MDHEN, CDR2 SYDVKM. This CDR3 reads CASSVRDRGRHF. CDR3 nucleotide sequence: TGTGCCAGCAGTGTCCGGGACAGGGGCCGGCATTTT. Full variable domain (missing parts from reference TRBV28 and TRBJ1-5): DVKVTQSSRYLVKRTGEKVFLECVQDMDHENMFWYRQDPGLGLRLIYFSYDVKMKEKGDIPEGYSVSREKKERFSLILESASTNQTSMYLCASSVRDRGRHFGDGTRLSIL.

This clonotype was counted at least ten times. The chain employs TRBV7-2 and TRBJ1-5, with D perhaps TRBD1 (5 bases). CDR3 size: 15 residues. V gave up 1 base and J gave up 3 bases, with 10 bases separating them. The V gene's germline CDR1 is SGHTA and CDR2 FQGNSA. The CDR3 DNA sequence: TGTGCCAGCAGCTTAGTGCGGGGGTACAATCAGCCCCAGCATTTT. Translating it yields CASSLVRGYNQPQHF.

This clonotype was observed at least ten times. The chain has TRBV12-3 or TRBV12-4 and TRBJ1-4; TRBD1 is a possible D gene (5 bases). V lost 6 bases to trimming and J lost 6 bases, with 20 bases between them. This CDR3 comprises 16 residues. The CDR3 DNA sequence: TGTGCCAGCAGCCCTGAATCCGCAGGGATGGATGAAAAACTGTTTTTT. Its protein is CASSPESAGMDEKLFF.

The V call is TRBV3-1, the J call TRBJ2-7; a possible D gene is TRBD2 (6 bases). V gave up 3 bases and J gave up 4 bases, with 7 bases separating them. Germline V gives CDR1 LGHDT, CDR2 YNNKEL (reference sequence). The CDR3 is made up of 12 amino acids. The CDR3 region has the DNA TGTGCCAGCAGCCACGGGAGTTACGAGCAGTACTTC. It codes for CASSHGSYEQYF.

This clonotype has ten or more counts. The V and J genes are TRBV10-3 and TRBJ2-1; 8 bases are shared with TRBD2. The germline V gene encodes CDR1 ENHRY and CDR2 SYGVKD. V shed 4 bases, J shed 9 bases, and the junction held 5 bases outside the gene matches. There are 13 residues in the CDR3. CDR3 region: CAISGGLVSEQFF. The CDR3 DNA reads as TGTGCCATCAGTGGGGGACTAGTTAGTGAGCAGTTCTTC.

This clonotype occurred many times. The chain has TRBV20-1 and TRBJ2-1; D gene ambiguous. Germline loops: CDR1 DFQATT, CDR2 SNEGSKA (reference sequence). V lost 1 base to trimming and J lost 2 bases, with 6 bases between them. The CDR3 totals 13 residues. CDR3: CSARGQAYNEQFF. The DNA for the CDR3 is TGCAGTGCTAGAGGCCAGGCCTACAATGAGCAGTTCTTC.

In its sample, this clonotype was seen many times. The chain employs TRBV20-1 and TRBJ1-1; TRBD1 matches at 7 bases. CDR3 length: 15 amino acids. CDR1 is DFQATT, CDR2 SNEGSKA, per germline (reference sequence). The J segment lost 0 bases and the V segment lost 6 bases, leaving 10 bases of the junction unmatched. CDR3 residues: CSAEFLQGVNTEAFF. CDR3 DNA: TGCAGTGCCGAGTTTCTTCAGGGGGTGAACACTGAAGCTTTCTTT.

Many counts were recorded for this clonotype. J is TRBJ1-1 and V is TRBV27; D is ambiguous. V was pared by 5 bases and J by 1 base, with 8 bases between. The germline V gene has CDR1 MNHEY and CDR2 SMNVEV (reference sequence). This CDR3 contains 13 residues. CDR3 loop: CASSILGNTEAFF. CDR3 in DNA: TGTGCCAGCAGTATCCTGGGGAACACTGAAGCTTTCTTT.

The table lists this clonotype with many counts. The chain joins TRBV10-3 to TRBJ2-7; 8 bases are shared with TRBD1. Trimming cost V 4 bases and J 6 bases; bases outside gene matches: 14. This CDR3 contains 16 residues. CDR1 and CDR2 from the germline V gene are ENHRY and SYGVKD. CDR3 DNA: TGTGCCATCAGTGGTACAGACAGGGGTAAGGCTGGCGAGCAGTACTTC. This gives the protein CAISGTDRGKAGEQYF.

This clonotype has more than one count but fewer than ten. This chain joins TRBV18 and TRBJ2-4; D possibly corresponds to TRBD2 (6 bases). CDR1 is KGHSH and CDR2 is LQKENI in the germline V gene. The length of the CDR3 is 15 residues. The V gene lost 0 bases and the J gene lost 8 bases, with 14 bases spanning the gap. The CDR3 here is CASSPPLGGVHIQYF. Written as DNA, the CDR3 is TGTGCCAGCTCACCACCGTTGGGAGGTGTACACATTCAGTACTTC.

This clonotype was counted between two and nine times. J is TRBJ2-7 and V is TRBV3-1; the match to TRBD2 covers 8 bases. This CDR3 contains 14 residues. Trimming cost V 10 bases and J 7 bases; bases outside gene matches: 15. Germline CDR1 is LGHDT and CDR2 is YNNKEL (reference sequence). The CDR3: CATALGREAGEQYF. DNA of the CDR3: TGTGCCACCGCCCTTGGGCGGGAGGCGGGGGAGCAGTACTTC.

This clonotype showed up many times. This chain connects TRBV6-5 to TRBJ2-1; 7 positions agree with TRBD1. There are 13 residues in the CDR3. The germline gives CDR1 MNHEY, CDR2 SVGAGI. J was trimmed by 8 bases and V by 5 bases; bases with no gene match: 6. For the CDR3, the DNA is TGTGCCAGCAGTAGACGACAGGGCCATGAGCAGTTCTTC. Residues: CASSRRQGHEQFF.

The sample holds many counts of this clonotype. The chain joins TRBV29-1 to TRBJ1-2, with 12 bases matching TRBD1. The CDR3 length is 15 residues. J lost 6 bases, V lost 2 bases, and 7 bases had no gene match. Germline values: CDR1 SQVTM, CDR2 ANQGSEA. The CDR3 nucleotides read TGCAGCGTTGAAAAGGGACAGGGGGCGCGGAATGGCTACACCTTC. This sequence encodes CSVEKGQGARNGYTF.

This chain connects TRBV24-1 to TRBJ2-3; D is perhaps TRBD1 (5 bases). Germline loops: CDR1 KGHDR, CDR2 SFDVKD. Trimming shortened V by 5 bases and J by 3 bases, and 17 bases separated the two germline ends. The CDR3 loop spans 16 amino acids. For the CDR3, the DNA is TGTGCCACCAGTGCAGGAGAGCAGGGCGAGACAGATACGCAGTATTTT. Protein: CATSAGEQGETDTQYF.

This clonotype was observed at least ten times. The J gene is TRBJ2-3, the V gene TRBV7-9; a possible D gene is TRBD2 (6 bases). The CDR3 has 15 residues. V was shortened by 3 bases and J by 1 base, with 11 bases between the two germline ends. The germline V gene has CDR1 SEHNR and CDR2 FQNEAQ (reference sequence). The CDR3 region is CASSFGGLGTDTQYF. CDR3 coding DNA: TGTGCCAGCAGCTTCGGGGGATTGGGCACAGATACGCAGTATTTT.

This clonotype is labeled as medium-sized. V usage is TRBV27 and J usage is TRBJ1-2, with D unresolved. CDR1 is MNHEY, CDR2 SMNVEV, per germline (reference sequence). The CDR3 has 14 amino acids. Trimming left V 7 bases short and J 8 bases short, with 20 bases between. The chain's CDR3 is CASKVQQAIGGYTF. Written as DNA, the CDR3 is TGTGCCAGCAAGGTCCAGCAGGCGATAGGAGGCTACACCTTC.

This chain links TRBV20-1 with TRBJ2-5; D possibly corresponds to TRBD1 (5 bases). The CDR3 runs to 15 residues. CDR1 is DFQATT, CDR2 SNEGSKA, per germline (reference sequence). The CDR3 nucleotides are TGCATTTGGGGCCCGGGTCCGGGCGTTGGAGAGACCCAGTACTTC. Protein product: CIWGPGPGVGETQYF.

This clonotype has at least ten counts. CDR3 sequence: CSAGNPSGSSYEQYF. Written as DNA, the CDR3 is TGCAGTGCTGGAAACCCTAGCGGAAGCTCCTACGAGCAGTACTTC. The genes are TRBV20-1 and TRBJ2-7, with 7 bases lining up with TRBD2. Germline trimming cut 5 bases from V and 0 bases from J; bases unmatched to any gene: 10. Germline CDR1 DFQATT, CDR2 SNEGSKA (reference sequence). The CDR3 is 15 residues long.

This clonotype was seen at least ten times. The chain couples TRBV4-1 to TRBJ2-1, with 8 bases matching TRBD2. Per germline, CDR1 MGHRA and CDR2 YSYEKL. This CDR3 has 15 amino acids. Trimming removed 5 bases from V and 6 bases from J; junction bases left unmatched: 9. The CDR3: CASSWRAGVSNEQFF. The DNA of the CDR3 is TGCGCCAGCAGCTGGCGAGCGGGAGTAAGCAATGAGCAGTTCTTC.